The clone carrying this T cell receptor (beta chain) showed up just a few times. What it recognizes is unknown. These data belong to a study of T cells in Graves' hyperthyroidism and ophthalmopathy. Whole-study results and caveats: Ophthalmopathy could be told apart from stable hyperthyroidism with a 13 V-J model. In blood, most of the thyroid clonotypes expanded above 0.001 were also present.

Amplified TCR beta CDR3 regions derived from RNA transcripts. First-round RT-PCR of the TCR CDR3 relied on the HTBI primer set. MiXCR, applied by TCRdb to the multiplex PCR reads, yields one record per CDR3 protein. The sample includes approximately 700,000 distinct CDR3 sequences, about a sixth of them seen just once. If no ophthalmopathy progression occurred within 18 months, Graves' hyperthyroidism was stable. Lactation, pregnancy, other autoimmune disease or uncontrolled infection excluded patients. The germline gives CDR1 SEHNR, CDR2 FQNEAQ (reference sequence). The V end was cut by 3 bases, the J end by 7 bases, with 9 bases between. The CDR3 is 12 residues long.

The V gene is TRBV7-9, the J gene TRBJ1-1; D gene unclear. This sequence originates from a man younger than 30 with Graves' hyperthyroidism. Material for sequencing was blood. The CDR3 DNA follows: TGTGCCAGCAGCTTTACAGACTTTGAAGCTTTCTTT. It specifies CASSFTDFEAFF.